This T cell receptor beta chain was recorded in a study of CD8 T cells in Susac syndrome. The authors carried out high-throughput sequencing of TCR beta. They applied it to CD8+ and CD4+ T cells obtained from blood. Random hexamers were used to reverse transcribe about 0.45 to 1 ug of RNA. The immunoSEQ assay covered 54 Vbeta and 13 Jbeta segments for CDR3. TCRdb re-derived calls from the immunoSEQ multiplex PCR reads in MiXCR, one entry per CDR3 protein. The sample consists of 300,000 to 350,000 distinct CDR3 sequences, around 92% of them appearing once. The CDR3 totals 14 residues. In germline, CDR1 is ENHRY, CDR2 SYGVKD. The ends lost 4 bases at V and 4 bases at J; junction bases unmatched: 4. The table lists this clonotype with a count of one.

The material sequenced was CD4+ T cells from PBMCs. The TCR was taken from a human donor with multiple sclerosis. This chain connects TRBV10-3 to TRBJ2-7; 10 nucleotides align to TRBD2. The CDR3 protein is CAISVSSGSYEQYF. CDR3 nucleotides: TGTGCCATCAGTGTCTCTAGCGGGAGTTACGAGCAGTACTTC.